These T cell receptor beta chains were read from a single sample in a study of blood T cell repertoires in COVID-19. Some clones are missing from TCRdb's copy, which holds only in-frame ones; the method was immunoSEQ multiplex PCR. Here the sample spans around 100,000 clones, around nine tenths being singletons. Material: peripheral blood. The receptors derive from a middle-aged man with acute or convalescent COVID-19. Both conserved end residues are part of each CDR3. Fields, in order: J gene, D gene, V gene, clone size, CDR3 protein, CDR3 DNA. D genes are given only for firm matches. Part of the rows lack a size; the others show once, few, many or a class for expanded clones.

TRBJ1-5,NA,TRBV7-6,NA,CASSLRGNLDSNQPQHF,TGTGCCAGCAGCTTACGGGGGAATCTTGATAGCAATCAGCCCCAGCATTTT
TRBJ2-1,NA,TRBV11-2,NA,CASSSSKTDYNEQFF,TGTGCCAGCAGCTCCAGTAAGACAGACTACAATGAGCAGTTCTTC
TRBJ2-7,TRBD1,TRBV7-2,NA,CASSSPRDRGLYEQYF,TGTGCCAGCAGCTCTCCCCGGGACAGGGGGCTCTACGAGCAGTACTTC
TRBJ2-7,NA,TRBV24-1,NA,CATSDLRGEQYF,TGTGCCACCAGTGATTTGCGAGGAGAGCAGTACTTC
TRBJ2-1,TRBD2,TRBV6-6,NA,CASSPTPRLAGAGIDEQFF,TGTGCCAGCAGTCCTACGCCCCGTCTAGCGGGAGCGGGGATCGATGAGCAGTTCTTC
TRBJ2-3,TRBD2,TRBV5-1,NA,CASSYGLAGITDTQYF,TGCGCCAGCAGCTACGGACTAGCGGGAATCACAGATACGCAGTATTTT
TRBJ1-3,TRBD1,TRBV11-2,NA,CASSITGVGNTIYF,TGTGCCAGCAGCATTACAGGGGTTGGAAACACCATATATTTT
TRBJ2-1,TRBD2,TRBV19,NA,CASSIGGGLYDEQFF,TGTGCCAGTAGTATAGGCGGGGGTCTTTATGATGAGCAGTTCTTC
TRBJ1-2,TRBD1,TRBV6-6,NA,CASNILGQGTGYGYTF,TGTGCCAGCAACATCCTGGGACAGGGAACGGGATATGGCTACACCTTC
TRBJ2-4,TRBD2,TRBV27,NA,CASSLLAGVAKNIQYF,TGTGCCAGCAGTTTGTTGGCGGGAGTGGCCAAAAACATTCAGTACTTC
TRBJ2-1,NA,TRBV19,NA,CASSGTFRNEQFF,TGTGCCAGTTCCGGGACTTTCCGCAATGAGCAGTTCTTC
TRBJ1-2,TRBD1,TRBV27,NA,CASSSRTGEGYGYTF,TGTGCCAGCAGTTCCAGGACAGGGGAGGGGTATGGCTACACCTTC
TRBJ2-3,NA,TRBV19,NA,CASPTVPFNQPQYF,TGTGCCAGTCCGACAGTGCCCTTCAATCAGCCCCAGTATTTT
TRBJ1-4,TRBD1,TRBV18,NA,CASSPSTGVFGKLFF,TGTGCCAGCTCACCCTCGACAGGGGTTTTTGGAAAACTGTTTTTT
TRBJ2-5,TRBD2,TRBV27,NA,CASGIKRGQETQYF,TGTGCCAGTGGAATAAAGCGGGGGCAAGAGACCCAGTACTTC
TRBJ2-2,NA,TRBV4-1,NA,CASSQDWGHTNTGELFF,TGCGCCAGCAGCCAAGATTGGGGACATACGAACACCGGGGAGCTGTTTTTT
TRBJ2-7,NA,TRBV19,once,CASSIGLPGEAYEQYF,TGTGCCAGTAGTATAGGCCTCCCGGGTGAAGCATACGAGCAGTACTTC
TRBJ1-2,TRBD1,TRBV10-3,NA,CAIRQGARGYTF,TGTGCCATCAGACAGGGGGCGAGGGGCTACACCTTC
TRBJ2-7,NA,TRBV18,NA,CASSRSGTSYEQYF,TGTGCCAGCTCAAGATCCGGGACAAGCTACGAGCAGTACTTC
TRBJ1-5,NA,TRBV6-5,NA,CASGRDISNQPQHF,TGTGCCAGCGGCCGGGACATTAGCAATCAGCCCCAGCATTTT
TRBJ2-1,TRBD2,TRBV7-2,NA,CASSLEMLAGSHEQFF,TGTGCCAGCAGCTTAGAGATGTTAGCGGGAAGCCATGAGCAGTTCTTC
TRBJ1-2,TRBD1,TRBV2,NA,CASRGQGNYGYTF,TGTGCCAGCAGAGGACAGGGAAACTATGGCTACACCTTC
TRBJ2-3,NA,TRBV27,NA,CASSLSWGETLITDTQYF,TGTGCCAGCAGTTTATCGTGGGGGGAGACCCTTATTACAGATACGCAGTATTTT
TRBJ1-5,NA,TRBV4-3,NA,CASSQRVGNQPQHF,TGCGCCAGCAGCCAGAGGGTCGGGAATCAGCCCCAGCATTTT
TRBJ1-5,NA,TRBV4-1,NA,CASSQVDRSNQPQHF,TGCGCCAGCAGCCAAGTGGACAGAAGCAATCAGCCCCAGCATTTT
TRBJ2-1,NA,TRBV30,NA,CAWSVADFHEQFF,TGTGCCTGGAGTGTAGCTGATTTCCATGAGCAGTTCTTC
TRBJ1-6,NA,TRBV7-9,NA,CASSQGGATHSPLHF,TGTGCCAGCTCCCAGGGAGGGGCCACACATTCACCCCTCCACTTT
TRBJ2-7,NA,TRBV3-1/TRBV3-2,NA,CASSLRVGNYEQYF,TGTGCCAGCAGCCTGCGGGTCGGGAACTACGAGCAGTACTTC
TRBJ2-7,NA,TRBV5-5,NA,CASSSTGSYYEQYF,TGTGCCAGCAGCTCAACAGGATCCTACTACGAGCAGTACTTC
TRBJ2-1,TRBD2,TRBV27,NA,CASSLSAGVHNEQFF,TGTGCCAGCAGTTTATCGGCGGGGGTGCACAATGAGCAGTTCTTC
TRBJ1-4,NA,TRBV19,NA,CASSIHRRGALEYEKLFF,TGTGCCAGTAGTATCCACCGCCGGGGGGCTTTGGAGTATGAAAAACTGTTTTTT
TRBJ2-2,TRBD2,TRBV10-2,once,CASNGLAGRTGELFF,TGCGCCAGCAATGGGCTAGCGGGTCGCACCGGGGAGCTGTTTTTT
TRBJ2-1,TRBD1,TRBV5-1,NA,CASSLGDRTYNEQFF,TGCGCCAGCAGCTTGGGGGACAGGACCTACAATGAGCAGTTCTTC
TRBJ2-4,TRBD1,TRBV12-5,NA,CASGSSPGGVRAKNIQYF,TGTGCTAGTGGTTCCTCGCCAGGGGGCGTACGAGCCAAAAACATTCAGTACTTC
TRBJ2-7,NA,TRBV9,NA,CASSGQYEQYF,TGTGCCAGCAGCGGACAATACGAGCAGTACTTC
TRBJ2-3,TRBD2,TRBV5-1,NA,CASSSGGTTDTQYF,TGCGCCAGCAGTAGCGGGGGAACCACAGATACGCAGTATTTT
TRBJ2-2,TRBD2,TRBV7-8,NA,CASSLAQTSGRRGTGELFF,TGTGCCAGCAGCTTAGCGCAGACTAGCGGGAGGCGGGGCACCGGGGAGCTGTTTTTT
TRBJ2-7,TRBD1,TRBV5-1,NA,CASSPGTVPYEQYF,TGCGCCAGCAGCCCCGGGACAGTCCCCTACGAGCAGTACTTC
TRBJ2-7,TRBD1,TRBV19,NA,CASRGTANAYEQYF,TGTGCCAGTAGAGGGACAGCAAACGCCTACGAGCAGTACTTC
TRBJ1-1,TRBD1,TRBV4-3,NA,CASSHRQGMNTEAFF,TGCGCCAGCAGCCACCGACAGGGAATGAACACTGAAGCTTTCTTT
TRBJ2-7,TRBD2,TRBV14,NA,CASSVSGKGWYEQYF,TGTGCCAGCAGCGTAAGCGGGAAGGGGTGGTACGAGCAGTACTTC
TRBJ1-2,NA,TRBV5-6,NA,CASSLVTGIYGYTF,TGTGCCAGCAGCTTGGTGACAGGTATCTATGGCTACACCTTC
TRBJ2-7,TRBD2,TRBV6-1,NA,CASSDMSGNSYEQYF,TGTGCCAGCAGTGATATGAGCGGGAACTCCTACGAGCAGTACTTC
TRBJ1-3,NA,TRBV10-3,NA,CAISPGSGNTIYF,TGTGCCATCAGCCCCGGCTCTGGAAACACCATATATTTT
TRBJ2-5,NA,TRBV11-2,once,CASTPSGQGWRETQYF,TGTGCCAGCACCCCTAGTGGGCAGGGGTGGCGAGAGACCCAGTACTTC
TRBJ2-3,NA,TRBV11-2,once,CASSLTGTGLNTQYF,TGTGCCAGCAGCTTAACCGGGACTGGACTAAATACGCAGTATTTT
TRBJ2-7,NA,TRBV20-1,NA,CSANEVYEQYF,TGCAGTGCTAACGAGGTCTACGAGCAGTACTTC
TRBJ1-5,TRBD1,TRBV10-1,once,CASLDRVLDQPQHF,TGCGCCAGCCTTGACAGGGTTTTAGATCAGCCCCAGCATTTT
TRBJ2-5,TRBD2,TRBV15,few,CATTAGAGGETQYF,TGTGCCACCACCGCGGGAGCCGGAGGAGAGACCCAGTACTTC
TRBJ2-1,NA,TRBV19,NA,CASSIWGVGSYNEQFF,TGTGCCAGTAGTATCTGGGGGGTTGGGTCCTACAATGAGCAGTTCTTC
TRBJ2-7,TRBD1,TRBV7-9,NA,CASSLGTGAYEQYF,TGTGCCAGCAGCTTAGGGACAGGGGCCTACGAGCAGTACTTC
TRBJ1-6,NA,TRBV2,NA,CASSVGGTNNSPLHF,TGTGCCAGCAGTGTCGGGGGTACTAATAATTCACCCCTCCACTTT